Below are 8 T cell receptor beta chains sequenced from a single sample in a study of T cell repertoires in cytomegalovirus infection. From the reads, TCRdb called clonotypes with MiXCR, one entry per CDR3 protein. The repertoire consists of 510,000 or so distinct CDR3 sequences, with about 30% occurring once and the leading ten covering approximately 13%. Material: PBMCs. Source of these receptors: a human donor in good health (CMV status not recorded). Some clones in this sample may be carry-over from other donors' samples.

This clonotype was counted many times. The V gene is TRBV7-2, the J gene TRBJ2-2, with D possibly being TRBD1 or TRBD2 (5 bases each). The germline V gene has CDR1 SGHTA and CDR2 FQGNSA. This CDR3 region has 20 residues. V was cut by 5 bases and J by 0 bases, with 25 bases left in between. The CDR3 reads CASSNRDRPWAEPNTGELFF. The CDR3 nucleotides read TGTGCCAGCAGCAACCGGGACCGACCCTGGGCGGAACCGAACACCGGGGAGCTGTTTTTT.

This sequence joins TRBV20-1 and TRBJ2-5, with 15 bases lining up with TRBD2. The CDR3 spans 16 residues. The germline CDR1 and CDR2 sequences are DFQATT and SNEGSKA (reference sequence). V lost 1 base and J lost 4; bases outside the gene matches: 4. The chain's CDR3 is CSARAPGLAGGETQYF. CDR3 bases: TGCAGTGCTAGAGCCCCGGGACTAGCGGGAGGAGAGACCCAGTACTTC.

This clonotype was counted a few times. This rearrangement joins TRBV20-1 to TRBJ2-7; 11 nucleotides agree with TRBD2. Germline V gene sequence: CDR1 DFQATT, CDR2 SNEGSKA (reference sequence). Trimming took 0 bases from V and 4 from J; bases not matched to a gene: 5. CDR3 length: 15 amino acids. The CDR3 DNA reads TGCAGTGCTAGAGATCCACTAGCGGGAGAATACGAGCAGTACTTC. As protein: CSARDPLAGEYEQYF.

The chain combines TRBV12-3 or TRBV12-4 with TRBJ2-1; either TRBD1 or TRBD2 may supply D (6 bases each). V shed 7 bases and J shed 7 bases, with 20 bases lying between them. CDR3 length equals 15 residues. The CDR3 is CASNARGLASNEQFF. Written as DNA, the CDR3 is TGTGCCAGCAATGCCCGGGGGCTAGCGTCGAATGAGCAGTTCTTC.

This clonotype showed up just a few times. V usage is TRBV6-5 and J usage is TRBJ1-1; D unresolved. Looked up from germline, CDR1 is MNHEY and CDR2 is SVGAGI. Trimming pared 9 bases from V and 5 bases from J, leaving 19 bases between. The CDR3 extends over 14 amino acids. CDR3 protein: CASTLGRLGTEAFF. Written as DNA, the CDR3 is TGTGCCAGTACCCTGGGCAGGTTAGGGACTGAAGCTTTCTTT.

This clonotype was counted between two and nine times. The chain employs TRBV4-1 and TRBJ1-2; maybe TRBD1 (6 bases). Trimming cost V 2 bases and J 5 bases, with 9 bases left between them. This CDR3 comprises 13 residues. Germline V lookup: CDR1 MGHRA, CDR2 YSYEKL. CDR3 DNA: TGCGCCAGCAGCCAAAATACAGGGTATGGCTACACCTTC. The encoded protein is CASSQNTGYGYTF.

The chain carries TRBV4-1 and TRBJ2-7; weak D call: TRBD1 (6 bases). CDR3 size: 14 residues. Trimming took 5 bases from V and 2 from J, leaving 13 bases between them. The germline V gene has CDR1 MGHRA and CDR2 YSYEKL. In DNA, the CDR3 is TGCGCCAGCAGCGAAGGGACATCAACCTACGAGCAGTACTTC. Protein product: CASSEGTSTYEQYF.

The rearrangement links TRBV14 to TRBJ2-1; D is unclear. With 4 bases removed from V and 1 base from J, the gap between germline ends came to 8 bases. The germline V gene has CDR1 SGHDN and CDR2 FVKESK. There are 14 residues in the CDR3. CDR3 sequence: CASSPPASYNEQFF. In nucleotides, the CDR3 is TGTGCCAGCAGCCCCCCTGCTTCCTACAATGAGCAGTTCTTC.